These 27 T cell receptor beta chains were sequenced from one sample in a study of shared clonotypes between healthy human individuals. The data were produced by immunoSEQ multiplex PCR, yet TCRdb's version contains in-frame clones alone and is incomplete. The table lists about 1 million clones, roughly 75% of them singletons. Specimen: memory CD4+ T cells sorted from blood. As for subset: CD45RA-negative fraction. The receptors were sampled from a man aged 18 to 30 in good health.

The gene calls are TRBV5-1 and TRBJ1-4; D gene unclear. V was pared by 4 bases and J by 8 bases, with 12 bases between. Germline CDR1 is SGHRS and CDR2 is YFSETQ. The CDR3 is 13 residues long. This CDR3 is CASSTLEKEKLFF. The CDR3 region has the DNA TGCGCCAGCAGCACTCTCGAGAAAGAAAAACTGTTTTTT.

The J gene is TRBJ1-6, the V gene TRBV6-1, with 9 bases identical to TRBD1. CDR1 is MNHNS and CDR2 is SASEGT in the germline V gene. Germline trimming cut 6 bases from V and 7 bases from J; bases unmatched to any gene: 7. The CDR3 runs to 15 residues. The CDR3 here is CASSTGQGPNSPLHF. CDR3 DNA: TGTGCCAGCAGCACAGGACAGGGGCCCAATTCACCCCTCCACTTT.

V and J are TRBV5-4 and TRBJ2-7; 9 bases line up with TRBD2. Trimming at V came to 5 bases and at J to 4 bases, leaving 7 bases not matched to a gene. Germline assignment: CDR1 SGHNT and CDR2 YYREEE (reference sequence). The CDR3 sequence is 14 residues long. DNA of the CDR3: TGTGCCAGCAGGTCCCAAGGACTAGCGTACGAGCAGTACTTC. Translation: CASRSQGLAYEQYF.

This chain uses TRBV11-1 with TRBJ2-5; 8 bases are shared with TRBD2. The CDR3 is made up of 13 amino acids. J was trimmed by 5 bases and V by 5 bases; bases with no gene match: 4. Germline CDR1 reads SGHAT; CDR2 reads FQDESV (reference sequence). As DNA, the CDR3 is TGTGCCAGCAGCCCGGGGGGGCGTGAGACCCAGTACTTC. It encodes CASSPGGRETQYF.

The rearrangement uses TRBV29-1 and TRBJ2-7; D is unclear. Germline V lookup: CDR1 SQVTM, CDR2 ANQGSEA. The V end lost 4 bases, the J end lost 0 bases, and 7 bases lay between the germline ends. The CDR3 loop spans 12 amino acids. The CDR3 loop is CSVAKGSYEQYF. In DNA, the CDR3 is TGCAGCGTTGCCAAGGGCTCCTACGAGCAGTACTTC.

The chain employs TRBV30 and TRBJ1-1; D is unclear. Germline V lookup: CDR1 GTSNPN, CDR2 SVGIG (reference sequence). V lost 3 bases and J 0 bases, leaving 29 bases between the germline ends. The length of the CDR3 is 20 residues. The CDR3 nucleotides read TGTGCCTGGAGCAAACCCCTCCAAGGACTTACTCTTGTCGTGAACACTGAAGCTTTCTTT. Encoded protein: CAWSKPLQGLTLVVNTEAFF.

This clone has only a few counts. The chain employs TRBV7-9 and TRBJ2-3; no definite D call. The CDR3 sequence is 14 residues long. V lost 4 bases, J lost 4 bases, and 12 bases lay in between. Looked up from germline, CDR1 is SEHNR and CDR2 is FQNEAQ (reference sequence). CDR3 coding DNA: TGTGCCAGCAGCTCTGACCCTCCCCCAGATACGCAGTATTTT. Its translation: CASSSDPPPDTQYF.

The chain is built from TRBV7-8 and TRBJ2-3; D is unclear. This CDR3 spans 11 amino acids. CDR1 and CDR2 (germline): SGHVS, FQNEAQ. V was shortened by 5 bases and J by 10 bases, with 10 bases between the two germline ends. This chain's CDR3 is CASSPILAQYF. The DNA for the CDR3 is TGTGCCAGCAGCCCGATCCTTGCGCAGTATTTT.

This rearrangement joins TRBV5-6 to TRBJ1-5; 8 bases agree with TRBD1. The CDR3 consists of 16 residues. Germline CDR1 is SGHDT and CDR2 is YYEEEE. J gave up 6 bases and V 3 bases, and 11 bases lay outside the gene matches. CDR3 in amino acids: CASSSRTGIIGQPQHF. Here the CDR3 DNA reads TGTGCCAGCAGCTCCAGGACAGGGATCATAGGTCAGCCCCAGCATTTT.

This clone was observed a handful of times. The chain has TRBV7-2 and TRBJ1-2, with D unresolved. Germline CDR1 and CDR2: SGHTA and FQGNSA. The CDR3 spans 15 residues. Trimming stripped 5 bases from V and 0 bases from J, with 13 bases between. CDR3 nucleotides: TGTGCCAGCAGCCAAATACTCGGAGCTAACTATGGCTACACCTTC. It yields the protein CASSQILGANYGYTF.

This clone was seen a few times. The rearrangement links TRBV7-6 to TRBJ2-5, with D hard to call. V was clipped by 7 bases and J by 3 bases, with 6 bases between them. Germline V CDR1 and CDR2: SGHVS, FNYEAQ. This CDR3 has 11 amino acids. The CDR3: CASTEKETQYF. The CDR3 DNA reads TGTGCCAGCACCGAAAAAGAGACCCAGTACTTC.

The table lists this clone with many counts. The chain couples TRBV5-1 to TRBJ1-1; D is perhaps TRBD1 (5 bases). Germline V gives CDR1 SGHRS, CDR2 YFSETQ. The CDR3 is made up of 14 amino acids. With 4 bases removed from V and 0 bases from J, the gap between germline ends came to 10 bases. CDR3 coding DNA: TGCGCCAGCAGCATAGGGGATGTGAACACTGAAGCTTTCTTT. Its protein product is CASSIGDVNTEAFF.

The CDR3 region has the DNA TGTGCCTGGAGTGTTTCGGCCTACGAGCAGTACTTC. Encoded protein: CAWSVSAYEQYF. The chain couples TRBV30 to TRBJ2-7; D gene ambiguous. CDR3 size: 12 residues. CDR1 is GTSNPN and CDR2 is SVGIG in the germline V gene (reference sequence). V was clipped by 0 bases and J by 2 bases, with 5 bases between them. Full variable domain (missing parts from reference TRBV30 and TRBJ2-7): SQTIHQWPATLVQPVGSPLSLECTVEGTSNPNLYWYRQAAGRGLQLLFYSVGIGQISSEVPQNLSASRPQDRQFILSSKKLLLSDSGFYLCAWSVSAYEQYFGPGTRLTVT.

This chain connects TRBV15 to TRBJ2-3, with 13 bases fitting TRBD2. Germline V CDR1 and CDR2: LNHNV, YYDKDF (reference sequence). This CDR3 has 18 residues. Trimming removed 0 bases from V and 5 bases from J; junction bases left unmatched: 8. In DNA, the CDR3 is TGTGCCACCAGCAGAGAGACCCCCCGGACTAGCGGGGGAGATACGCAGTATTTT. Translated: CATSRETPRTSGGDTQYF.

Of note for this clone: The identical CDR3 is also encoded by other nucleotide sequences in the sample. The CDR3, as DNA: TGTGCCAGCAGCCCTGGACGGGAAGCTTTCTTT. Amino acids: CASSPGREAFF. This rearrangement joins TRBV7-8 to TRBJ1-1, with no clear D. The V gene lost 5 bases and the J gene lost 8 bases, with 9 bases spanning the gap. The CDR3 extends over 11 amino acids. Germline CDR1 SGHVS, CDR2 FQNEAQ.

The chain links TRBV29-1 to TRBJ1-2; tentatively, D is TRBD1 (5 bases). V lost 3 bases to trimming and J lost 3 bases, with 8 bases between them. This CDR3 is built from 12 residues. Looked up from germline, CDR1 is SQVTM and CDR2 is ANQGSEA. The CDR3 nucleotides are TGCAGCGTTGACAGGGCCGACTATGGCTACACCTTC. Translation: CSVDRADYGYTF.

In regard to this clone: This probably arose from a read error, given a far larger clone one base away. This chain connects TRBV15 to TRBJ2-1; D gene ambiguous. The CDR3 has 12 residues. Germline loops: CDR1 LNHNV, CDR2 YYDKDF (reference sequence). As DNA, the CDR3 is TGTGCCGCCAGCAAAGGGCTGGTTGAGCAGTTCTTC. It encodes CAASKGLVEQFF.

The chain carries TRBV11-2 and TRBJ2-2; TRBD1 might be the D (6 bases). V dropped 2 bases and J dropped 1 base, with 14 bases sitting between them. This CDR3 spans 17 amino acids. From germline, CDR1 is SGHAT and CDR2 FQNNGV. In DNA form, the CDR3 reads TGTGCCAGCAGCTTAAGGTTGGGGACACAGAACACCGGGGAGCTGTTTTTT. It is translated as CASSLRLGTQNTGELFF.

The chain links TRBV7-9 to TRBJ2-5; no definite D call. This CDR3 has 14 amino acids. Germline CDR1 SEHNR, CDR2 FQNEAQ (reference sequence). Deletions cut 4 bases from V and 3 bases from J, with 12 bases between. This chain's CDR3 is CASSWMMVEETQYF. CDR3 coding DNA: TGTGCCAGCAGCTGGATGATGGTAGAAGAGACCCAGTACTTC.

V usage is TRBV14 and J usage is TRBJ2-5; no definite D call. CDR3 length: 10 amino acids. V lost 4 bases and J 4 bases, leaving 1 base between the germline ends. The V gene's germline CDR1 is SGHDN and CDR2 FVKESK. CDR3 in amino acids: CASSPETQYF. Written as DNA, the CDR3 is TGTGCCAGCAGCCCAGAGACCCAGTACTTC.

The chain has TRBV5-1 and TRBJ2-7, with 8 positions matching TRBD2. The CDR3 extends over 13 amino acids. Germline V CDR1 and CDR2: SGHRS, YFSETQ. Unmatched junction bases numbered 4, after V lost 4 bases and J lost 4 bases. In DNA form, the CDR3 reads TGCGCCAGCAGCATTGTAGCGGGGTACGAGCAGTACTTC. It codes for CASSIVAGYEQYF.

The J gene is TRBJ1-1, the V gene TRBV19; 7 nucleotides align to TRBD1. V lost 7 bases and J lost 3; bases outside the gene matches: 8. Germline lookup yields CDR1 LNHDA and CDR2 SQIVND (reference sequence). The CDR3 length is 14 residues. The CDR3 protein is CASNKQGTYTEAFF. The CDR3 region has the DNA TGTGCCAGTAACAAACAGGGGACGTACACTGAAGCTTTCTTT.

The rearrangement joins TRBV30 to TRBJ1-6; 8 positions match TRBD1. The CDR3 is made up of 15 amino acids. Looked up from germline, CDR1 is GTSNPN and CDR2 is SVGIG (reference sequence). V shed 0 bases, J shed 8 bases, and the junction held 6 bases outside the gene matches. The CDR3 here is CAWSVGRGPDSPLHF. The CDR3 bases are TGTGCCTGGAGTGTCGGCAGGGGGCCGGATTCACCCCTCCACTTT.

The gene calls are TRBV10-3 and TRBJ2-2, with TRBD2 matching over 7 bases. CDR1 and CDR2 (germline): ENHRY, SYGVKD. Losses at the gene ends were 10 bases for V and 1 base for J; bases not matched to a gene: 6. CDR3 size: 14 residues. As DNA, the CDR3 is TGTGCCACCTCTAGCGGAGTGAACACCGGGGAGCTGTTTTTT. It translates to CATSSGVNTGELFF.

The DNA for the CDR3 is TGTGCCAGCAGTTCCGGACAGAGCTCCTACAATGAGCAGTTCTTC. Its translation is CASSSGQSSYNEQFF. The rearrangement links TRBV6-6 to TRBJ2-1; D possibly corresponds to TRBD1 (6 bases). The V gene lost 4 bases and the J gene lost 0 bases, with 10 bases spanning the gap. Germline CDR1 and CDR2: MNHNY and SVGAGI (reference sequence). The CDR3 length is 15 residues.

The chain recombines TRBV2 with TRBJ1-5; D remains ambiguous. V was clipped by 8 bases and J by 0 bases, with 8 bases between them. CDR1 is SNHLY and CDR2 is FYNNEI in the germline V gene. The CDR3 loop spans 13 amino acids. CDR3 coding DNA: TGTGCCAGCCGCCTGATTAGCAATCAGCCCCAGCATTTT. Translating gives CASRLISNQPQHF.

The chain couples TRBV11-2 to TRBJ2-1; 9 bases map to TRBD1. The V gene end was trimmed by 5 bases and the J gene end by 7 bases; junction bases not matched to a gene: 6. Germline lookup yields CDR1 SGHAT and CDR2 FQNNGV. The CDR3 is 14 residues long. The CDR3 DNA follows: TGTGCCAGCAGCGGCTTACAGGGGGCAAATGAGCAGTTCTTC. Its translation: CASSGLQGANEQFF.